This TCR beta chain originates from a study of cytomegalovirus exposure and HLA in healthy donors. This CDR3 is 16 amino acids long. Germline V gene data show CDR1 as SGHRS and CDR2 as YFSETQ. Trimming removed 4 bases from V and 7 bases from J; junction bases left unmatched: 8. PCR involved 60 Vbeta and 13 Jbeta primers. TCRdb's table, derived via immunoSEQ multiplex PCR, lists solely in-frame clones and lacks some. The data hold some 57,000 clones, with about 81% observed a single time. The clonotype comes from a woman under 40 in good health and CMV-seronegative. The rearrangement joins TRBV5-1 to TRBJ2-4; the match to TRBD2 covers 13 bases. Sequenced: PBMCs. CDR3 sequence reads: CASSPGTSGEGNIQYF. CDR3 coding DNA: TGCGCCAGCAGCCCCGGGACTAGCGGGGAGGGGAACATTCAGTACTTC.